These 15 T cell receptor beta chains originate from one sample sequenced in a study of cytomegalovirus exposure and HLA in healthy donors. In the PCR, 60 Vbeta and 13 Jbeta primers were used. Method: immunoSEQ multiplex PCR; TCRdb's copy keeps in-frame clones and lacks some. The sample comprises tens of thousands of clones, approximately 70% of which are singletons, and less than 25% rests with the top ten. Sequencing was performed on PBMCs. These receptors all stem from a man between 35 and 55 years old in good health and CMV-seropositive.

This chain links TRBV9 with TRBJ2-3, with D perhaps TRBD1 (6 bases). CDR1 and CDR2 (germline): SGDLS, YYNGEE. Trimming left V 4 bases short and J 2 bases short, with 11 bases between. The CDR3 is 14 residues long. CDR3 DNA sequence: TGTGCCAGCAGCTCCCGGACAGCCACAGATACGCAGTATTTT. Translation: CASSSRTATDTQYF.

The chain employs TRBV27 and TRBJ2-2; possibly TRBD1 for D (6 bases). V was clipped by 8 bases and J by 4 bases, with 14 bases between them. The germline V gene encodes CDR1 MNHEY and CDR2 SMNVEV (reference sequence). This CDR3 has 14 amino acids. CDR3 DNA: TGTGCCAGCGTTTCCACAGGGACCACCGGGGAGCTGTTTTTT. It encodes CASVSTGTTGELFF.

V is TRBV5-1 and J is TRBJ2-2; possible D gene TRBD2, 5 bases. Germline V gene data show CDR1 as SGHRS and CDR2 as YFSETQ. V lost 3 bases and J 5 bases, leaving 17 bases between the germline ends. The CDR3 consists of 16 residues. The CDR3 protein is CASSSPPGVGTGELFF. As DNA, the CDR3 is TGCGCCAGCAGCTCCCCTCCCGGGGTTGGGACCGGGGAGCTGTTTTTT.

This chain links TRBV5-1 with TRBJ2-2; 9 nucleotides match TRBD2. The V gene end was trimmed by 10 bases and the J gene end by 1 base; junction bases not matched to a gene: 5. Looked up from germline, CDR1 is SGHRS and CDR2 is YFSETQ. The CDR3 is made up of 14 amino acids. CDR3 sequence: CAVQLAGNTGELFF. The DNA for the CDR3 is TGCGCCGTCCAACTAGCGGGGAACACCGGGGAGCTGTTTTTT.

This chain uses TRBV27 with TRBJ2-2; tentatively, D is TRBD2 (6 bases). Per germline, CDR1 MNHEY and CDR2 SMNVEV (reference sequence). With 7 bases removed from V and 3 bases from J, the gap between germline ends came to 18 bases. This CDR3 spans 16 amino acids. CDR3 sequence: CASMRWGVGDTGELFF. The CDR3 nucleotides read TGTGCCAGCATGAGGTGGGGGGTAGGGGACACCGGGGAGCTGTTTTTT.

J is TRBJ1-5 and V is TRBV27; D is ambiguous. The CDR3 has 13 amino acids. Germline lookup yields CDR1 MNHEY and CDR2 SMNVEV (reference sequence). V was cut by 0 bases and J by 10 bases, with 10 bases left in between. CDR3 residues: CASSLSQSGPQHF. CDR3 DNA: TGTGCCAGCAGTTTATCCCAGTCGGGACCCCAGCATTTT.

J is TRBJ2-1 and V is TRBV6-1; 7 bases map to TRBD1. This CDR3 has 14 residues. CDR1 is MNHNS, CDR2 SASEGT, per germline. With 4 bases clipped from V and 8 bases from J, the junction kept 8 bases outside the gene matches. CDR3 sequence: CASSGGTESDEQFF. DNA of the CDR3: TGTGCCAGCAGTGGGGGGACAGAGAGCGATGAGCAGTTCTTC.

This clone was seen a few times. V usage is TRBV7-2 and J usage is TRBJ2-3, with D uncertain. CDR3 size: 17 residues. Looked up from germline, CDR1 is SGHTA and CDR2 is FQGNSA. V was shortened by 4 bases and J by 2 bases, with 19 bases between the two germline ends. The CDR3: CASSYDGVRSYTDTQYF. Here the CDR3 DNA reads TGTGCCAGCAGCTACGACGGAGTCCGTTCCTACACAGATACGCAGTATTTT.

V usage is TRBV7-2 and J usage is TRBJ2-2; no clear D. This CDR3 contains 16 residues. The germline V gene encodes CDR1 SGHTA and CDR2 FQGNSA. Trimming took off 5 bases at V and 4 bases at J, with 17 bases between the two ends. This CDR3 reads CASSPLRLGSTGELFF. The CDR3 DNA follows: TGTGCCAGCAGCCCCCTTCGTCTCGGGTCCACCGGGGAGCTGTTTTTT.

This clone is medium-sized within its sample. The V and J genes are TRBV29-1 and TRBJ2-1; 9 positions match TRBD1. Losses at the gene ends were 5 bases for V and 8 bases for J; bases not matched to a gene: 16. CDR1 and CDR2 (germline): SQVTM, ANQGSEA. The CDR3 length is 16 residues. Here the CDR3 reads CSVSYQDRGSGDEQFF. CDR3 nucleotides: TGCAGCGTTTCATATCAAGACAGGGGGAGTGGGGATGAGCAGTTCTTC.

The rearrangement links TRBV2 to TRBJ1-2, with 7 bases lining up with TRBD1. The CDR3 extends over 17 amino acids. J was trimmed by 7 bases and V by 6 bases; bases with no gene match: 20. Germline V lookup: CDR1 SNHLY, CDR2 FYNNEI. The CDR3 region has the DNA TGTGCCAGCAGCGTTAACCTTCAGACAGGGACGGGGAGTGGCTACACCTTC. The encoded protein is CASSVNLQTGTGSGYTF.

V gene TRBV19 combines with J gene TRBJ2-7; the D gene is possibly TRBD1 (7 bases). CDR1 and CDR2 from the germline V gene are LNHDA and SQIVND (reference sequence). The CDR3 covers 17 residues. Deletions cut 3 bases from V and 4 bases from J, with 22 bases between. In DNA form, the CDR3 reads TGTGCCAGTAGTATGGACCACCAGGGGGGAGACTTTTACGAGCAGTACTTC. Protein product: CASSMDHQGGDFYEQYF.

The rearrangement links TRBV4-1 to TRBJ2-7; 9 positions match TRBD2. This CDR3 region has 18 residues. From germline, CDR1 is MGHRA and CDR2 YSYEKL. V was pared by 1 base and J by 2 bases, with 12 bases of the junction left unmatched. In nucleotides, the CDR3 is TGCGCCAGCAGCCAAGGGGGGAGCGGGGGGACAAACCCCTACGAGCAGTACTTC. This codes for CASSQGGSGGTNPYEQYF.

The V and J genes are TRBV10-3 and TRBJ2-6; tentative D call: TRBD2 (6 bases). V was pared by 2 bases and J by 3 bases, with 11 bases between. The length of the CDR3 is 16 residues. Per the germline V gene, CDR1 is ENHRY and CDR2 is SYGVKD. The CDR3 sequence is CAISERGSGGANVLTF. CDR3 nucleotide sequence: TGTGCCATCAGTGAGAGGGGTAGCGGTGGGGCCAACGTCCTGACTTTC.

The chain couples TRBV5-1 to TRBJ2-7; 8 nucleotides align to TRBD1. The germline CDR1 and CDR2 sequences are SGHRS and YFSETQ. With 4 bases clipped from V and 4 bases from J, the junction kept 7 bases outside the gene matches. The CDR3 runs to 14 residues. Here the CDR3 reads CASSIVTGAYEQYF. Written as DNA, the CDR3 is TGCGCCAGCAGCATCGTGACAGGGGCGTACGAGCAGTACTTC. Full variable domain (missing parts from reference TRBV5-1 and TRBJ2-7): KAGVTQTPRYLIKTRGQQVTLSCSPISGHRSVSWYQQTPGQGLQFLFEYFSETQRNKGNFPGRFSGRQFSNSRSEMNVSTLELGDSALYLCASSIVTGAYEQYFGPGTRLTVT.